The clone carrying this T cell receptor (beta chain) has a single count. Its antigen is as yet unknown. Trimming removed 9 bases from V and 1 base from J, with 13 bases in between. This CDR3 is 14 amino acids long. Germline V gene data show CDR1 as LNHDA and CDR2 as SQIVND (reference sequence). This sample stems from a study of breast tumors, draining lymph nodes, adjacent tissues. Study observations and caveats: Tumors had less TCR diversity than lymph nodes, more than nontumor tissue. That most tumor T cells come from lymph nodes remained unproven.

TCRdb reprocessed the multiplex PCR reads with MiXCR, giving one entry per CDR3 protein. Among over 10,000 distinct CDR3 sequences listed, roughly 72% were seen once. The source of this sequence is a female donor with breast cancer. Some clones in this sample may be carry-over from other donors' samples. V is TRBV19 and J is TRBJ2-1; D is unclear. Specimen: tumor-adjacent breast tissue. The CDR3 region is CASNRGLSYNEQFF. The CDR3 DNA reads as TGTGCCAGCAACCGTGGCTTATCCTACAATGAGCAGTTCTTC.